This T cell receptor beta chain was identified in a study of beta chain features in type 1 diabetes. Overall study: Age and gender were similar between patients and healthy donors, as were cell yields.

The CDR3 runs 14 residues. V lost 5 bases and J lost 6; bases outside the gene matches: 4. Germline assignment: CDR1 MNHEY and CDR2 SMNVEV (reference sequence). The sequenced template was cDNA made from the entire isolated RNA. Profiling relied on immunoSEQ multiplex PCR, and the TCRdb table lists in-frame clones only, not all of them. The table records about 180,000 clones, approximately 8.1% of them present only once. Turning to this clone: Its antigen is unknown.

Overall study results and limits: Comparison showed that naive, central memory and Treg TCRB repertoires appeared more similar among patients than among healthy donors. Any HLA effect on TCRB rearrangement was left unresolved by small sub-analyses. Researchers report that Type 1 diabetes patients had moderately but significantly shorter TCRB CDR3s across all four CD4+ subsets.

Sequencing was performed on central memory CD4+ T cells from blood. V gene TRBV27 combines with J gene TRBJ1-5; TRBD1 matches 10 bases. The receptor was derived from a man aged 18 to 29 with type 1 diabetes. For the CDR3, the DNA is TGTGCCAGCAGTCGACAGGGGGCAAGTCAGCCCCAGCATTTT. Amino acids: CASSRQGASQPQHF.